This paragraph covers one T cell receptor beta chain sequence. Its antigen is not identified. The data were obtained in a study of T cells in Graves' hyperthyroidism and ophthalmopathy. Study-wide results and caveats: Most clonotypes expanded in thyroid above 0.001 were likewise present in blood. The model forecast ophthalmopathy, anticipating it by a median about six months before onset.

Germline CDR1 and CDR2: SGHRS and YFSETQ. This CDR3 is built from 11 residues. V gave up 5 bases and J gave up 1 base, with 0 bases separating them. Using RNA transcripts as the source, TCR beta CDR3 regions were amplified. Primed by the HTBI set, a first-round RT-PCR was run on the TCR CDR3. TCRdb reanalysed the multiplex PCR reads using MiXCR and keeps one entry per CDR3 protein. Of roughly 260,000 distinct CDR3 sequences listed, 13% to 15% were seen once; the top ten hold approximately 12%. Input material: blood. J is TRBJ1-4 and V is TRBV5-1; D unclear. The receptor comes from a woman aged 40 to 50 with Graves' hyperthyroidism that later progressed to Graves' ophthalmopathy. The CDR3 bases are TGCGCCAGCAGAACTAATGAAAAACTGTTTTTT. Residues: CASRTNEKLFF.